What follows are 8 T cell receptor beta chains derived from one specimen sequenced in a study of T cell responses to AZD1222 COVID-19 vaccine (dated by TCRdb to 2020 to 2023). The library relied on the immunoSEQ multiplex PCR assay. TCRdb re-hosts the immuneACCESS table, in-frame sequences only. Its copies lack some clones; in the studies checked, an unresolved V gene accounts for under half of them, and the cause for the rest is not known. The sample includes more than 85,000 clones, with roughly 89% observed a single time. The leading ten clones occupy 3% to 3.5% of the sample. The time point label on this specimen signifies: baseline before first vaccination. Specimen: peripheral blood, collected on day 0 of AZD1222 vaccination. The receptor set was obtained from an adult in good health.

The CDR3 loop reads CASSSNRVTGNTIYF. The CDR3, as DNA: TGTGCCAGCAGCTCCAACAGGGTAACTGGAAACACCATATATTTT. The V and J genes are TRBV7-6 and TRBJ1-3; D is possibly TRBD1 (6 bases). V dropped 4 bases and J dropped 2 bases, with 12 bases sitting between them. Germline CDR1 SGHVS, CDR2 FNYEAQ. The CDR3 sequence is 15 residues long.

This sequence joins TRBV4-3 and TRBJ1-2; TRBD1 might be the D (5 bases). V was cut by 4 bases and J by 7 bases, with 19 bases left in between. CDR3 length: 15 amino acids. Per the germline V gene, CDR1 is LGHNA and CDR2 is YSLEER. The CDR3 sequence: CASSPDVTGVGGYTF. CDR3 coding DNA: TGCGCCAGCAGCCCCGACGTAACGGGGGTCGGTGGCTACACCTTC.

This clone has only a few counts. This sequence joins TRBV6-2 or TRBV6-3 and TRBJ2-6, with D possibly TRBD1 on 6 matching bases. Trimming stripped 5 bases from V and 0 bases from J, with 8 bases between. CDR3 size: 15 residues. Per germline, CDR1 MNHEY and CDR2 SVGEGT. The CDR3 DNA sequence: TGTGCCAGCAGTCCACAGGGCTCTGGGGCCAACGTCCTGACTTTC. Protein: CASSPQGSGANVLTF.

This rearrangement joins TRBV6-5 to TRBJ2-1, with TRBD2 as a possible D gene (6 bases). The CDR3 runs 14 residues. In germline, CDR1 is MNHEY, CDR2 SVGAGI. Trimming shortened V by 8 bases and J by 6 bases, and 17 bases separated the two germline ends. The CDR3 is CASRLEPRSNEQFF. The CDR3 DNA follows: TGTGCCAGCCGACTAGAACCGAGGTCCAATGAGCAGTTCTTC.

This clone was observed a handful of times. V gene TRBV7-9 combines with J gene TRBJ2-7; D may be TRBD2 (7 bases). The CDR3 contains 14 residues. The V end was cut by 4 bases, the J end by 4 bases, with 14 bases between. Germline V lookup: CDR1 SEHNR, CDR2 FQNEAQ (reference sequence). The CDR3 protein is CASSSRAGTYEQYF. The CDR3 region has the DNA TGTGCCAGCAGCTCCAGAGCGGGGACATACGAGCAGTACTTC.

The V gene is TRBV14, the J gene TRBJ1-2, with TRBD1 identical over 7 bases. This CDR3 has 14 amino acids. V lost 6 bases to trimming and J lost 4 bases; unmatched junction nucleotides: 8. Germline V gives CDR1 SGHDN, CDR2 FVKESK. Here the CDR3 DNA reads TGTGCCAGCAGTGCGGACAGGACCTTCTATGGCTACACCTTC. Translation gives CASSADRTFYGYTF.

The chain has TRBV27 and TRBJ2-1, with 9 bases aligning to TRBD1. V was clipped by 3 bases and J by 7 bases; unmatched bases: 7. Germline V CDR1 and CDR2: MNHEY, SMNVEV (reference sequence). This CDR3 spans 15 amino acids. The CDR3 reads CASSFSWTGVNEQFF. The CDR3 nucleotides read TGTGCCAGCAGTTTTAGCTGGACAGGGGTTAATGAGCAGTTCTTC.

This chain links TRBV7-2 with TRBJ1-1; no reliable D call. V shed 6 bases and J shed 0 bases, with 11 bases lying between them. CDR1 and CDR2 (germline): SGHTA, FQGNSA. This CDR3 has 14 residues. CDR3 DNA: TGTGCCAGCAGTAAAGGGCCCATGAACACTGAAGCTTTCTTT. This codes for CASSKGPMNTEAFF.